The next 15 T cell receptor beta chains were all read from a single sample in a study of response to subunit inactivated influenza vaccine. TCRdb reprocessed the RT-PCR reads via MiXCR and lists one record per CDR3 protein. The table records about 540,000 distinct CDR3 sequences, approximately 20% of them present only once. The data were also submitted as part of a second study, on T cells expressing NK-cell markers. In that study: In generating TCR beta cDNA, 5'RACE template switching with UMIs was used.

Sequences were derived from CD4+ T cells sorted from PBMCs, sampled 11 to 12 days after vaccination. These receptors came from a man in his fifties or sixties who received an inactivated influenza vaccine.

This chain links TRBV20-1 with TRBJ2-3, with D unclear. This CDR3 contains 13 residues. Per germline, CDR1 DFQATT and CDR2 SNEGSKA (reference sequence). V was shortened by 6 bases and J by 3 bases, with 13 bases between the two germline ends. The CDR3 sequence: CSARHRNTDTQYF. In nucleotides, the CDR3 is TGCAGTGCCCGACACCGAAATACAGATACGCAGTATTTT.

The CDR3 DNA sequence: TGTGCCAGCAGTTTAGCAGGGCAGGTCCGTTGGGGCGGAAAACTGTTTTTT. Protein sequence: CASSLAGQVRWGGKLFF. The V gene is TRBV12-3 or TRBV12-4, the J gene TRBJ1-4; possible D gene TRBD1, 5 bases. Trimming cost V 0 bases and J 10 bases, with 21 bases left between them. The CDR3 covers 17 residues.

The J gene is TRBJ1-2, the V gene TRBV6-1; weak D call: TRBD1 (5 bases). The germline gives CDR1 MNHNS, CDR2 SASEGT. V lost 2 bases, J lost 7 bases, and 23 bases lay in between. The CDR3 loop spans 17 amino acids. The CDR3 bases are TGTGCCAGCAGTGAAATCGGGGGTTTTCGGGTCGTTTTTGGCTACACCTTC. This translates into CASSEIGGFRVVFGYTF.

This clonotype was counted once. The V call is TRBV27, the J call TRBJ2-7; TRBD1 might be the D (6 bases). The V and J ends lost 6 bases and 0 bases respectively, with 12 bases between them. This CDR3 spans 14 amino acids. Germline CDR1 and CDR2: MNHEY and SMNVEV (reference sequence). The CDR3 region has the DNA TGTGCCAGCAGGCGCGGACAGTCCTCCTACGAGCAGTACTTC. Translating it yields CASRRGQSSYEQYF.

This clonotype was detected only a few times. The chain employs TRBV5-5 and TRBJ2-2; D is perhaps TRBD1 or TRBD2 (5 bases each). The CDR3 totals 15 residues. CDR1 and CDR2 from the germline V gene are SGHKS and YYEKEE (reference sequence). Trimming shortened V by 0 bases and J by 3 bases, and 9 bases separated the two germline ends. The CDR3 nucleotides are TGTGCCAGCAGCTTGGGAGGGGCCTACACCGGGGAGCTGTTTTTT. Protein sequence: CASSLGGAYTGELFF.

The table lists this clonotype with a few counts. V and J are TRBV20-1 and TRBJ1-5; D may be TRBD1 (6 bases). Trimming took off 6 bases at V and 2 bases at J, with 17 bases between the two ends. CDR1 and CDR2 from the germline V gene are DFQATT and SNEGSKA (reference sequence). The length of the CDR3 is 15 residues. The CDR3 coding sequence is TGCAGTGCCGACGCACAGGGAGGGGGCAATCAGCCCCAGCATTTT. Amino acid sequence: CSADAQGGGNQPQHF.

J is TRBJ2-1 and V is TRBV3-1; tentative D call: TRBD2 (5 bases). Trimming took 2 bases from V and 2 from J, leaving 10 bases between them. The germline V gene has CDR1 LGHDT and CDR2 YNNKEL (reference sequence). The CDR3 is 15 amino acids. The CDR3 region is CASSQLSGPYNEQFF. CDR3 nucleotide sequence: TGTGCCAGCAGCCAACTCAGCGGACCCTACAATGAGCAGTTCTTC.

The chain recombines TRBV20-1 with TRBJ1-2; D may be TRBD1 (5 bases). This CDR3 contains 15 residues. V lost 6 bases and J 1 base, leaving 18 bases between the germline ends. Germline assignment: CDR1 DFQATT and CDR2 SNEGSKA (reference sequence). Written as DNA, the CDR3 is TGCAGTGCCCTTATCCTGTGGGGGGTTAACTATGGCTACACCTTC. It translates to CSALILWGVNYGYTF.

The J gene is TRBJ1-1, the V gene TRBV3-1, with D perhaps matching TRBD1 (6 bases). CDR3 length equals 14 residues. The germline V and J ends were trimmed by 6 bases and 4 bases, with 15 bases remaining between them. CDR1 and CDR2 from the germline V gene are LGHDT and YNNKEL (reference sequence). CDR3 residues: CASSPGGGITEAFF. CDR3 coding DNA: TGTGCCAGCAGTCCGGGAGGGGGGATCACTGAAGCTTTCTTT.

The chain employs TRBV7-8 and TRBJ2-1; D is undetermined. The CDR3 totals 15 residues. With 5 bases removed from V and 0 bases from J, the gap between germline ends came to 11 bases. The germline CDR1 and CDR2 sequences are SGHVS and FQNEAQ. The CDR3: CASSPRPSSYNEQFF. For the CDR3, the DNA is TGTGCCAGCAGCCCCCGTCCGAGCTCCTACAATGAGCAGTTCTTC.

This chain connects TRBV24-1 to TRBJ2-1, with TRBD2 matching over 10 bases. The germline gives CDR1 KGHDR, CDR2 SFDVKD. The V segment lost 4 bases and the J segment 10 bases; nucleotides outside the gene matches: 15. The CDR3 length is 17 residues. The CDR3 DNA follows: TGTGCCACCAGTGACCCCGGAGGTCCTAGCGGGAGATGGGAGCAGTTCTTC. Translation: CATSDPGGPSGRWEQFF.

This chain joins TRBV30 and TRBJ2-7; D gene uncertain. This CDR3 contains 12 residues. V shed 3 bases and J shed 3 bases, with 9 bases lying between them. Looked up from germline, CDR1 is GTSNPN and CDR2 is SVGIG (reference sequence). As DNA, the CDR3 is TGTGCCTGGAGAAGGGATCGCTACGAGCAGTACTTC. This sequence encodes CAWRRDRYEQYF. The variable domain in full, with the rest retrieved from reference TRBV30 and TRBJ2-7, is SQTIHQWPATLVQPVGSPLSLECTVEGTSNPNLYWYRQAAGRGLQLLFYSVGIGQISSEVPQNLSASRPQDRQFILSSKKLLLSDSGFYLCAWRRDRYEQYFGPGTRLTVT.

This clonotype was observed a handful of times. The chain joins TRBV28 to TRBJ2-3; TRBD1 aligns across 7 bases. V dropped 6 bases and J dropped 4; count of bases not matched to a gene: 10. Germline CDR1 MDHEN, CDR2 SYDVKM. The CDR3 extends over 15 amino acids. CDR3: CASRATGVRADTQYF. The DNA of the CDR3 is TGTGCCAGCAGGGCCACAGGGGTAAGGGCAGATACGCAGTATTTT.

This chain joins TRBV28 and TRBJ1-1; weak D call: TRBD1 (5 bases). Trimming cost V 3 bases and J 10 bases, with 21 bases left between them. The CDR3 has 15 amino acids. Germline CDR1 is MDHEN and CDR2 is SYDVKM. CDR3 amino acids: CASSLSGKFSLRAFF. The CDR3 region has the DNA TGTGCCAGCAGTTTGTCAGGGAAGTTTTCACTCAGAGCTTTCTTT.

This rearrangement joins TRBV7-2 to TRBJ2-7, with TRBD2 matching over 8 bases. Germline V lookup: CDR1 SGHTA, CDR2 FQGNSA. This CDR3 contains 14 residues. With 2 bases clipped from V and 3 bases from J, the junction kept 3 bases outside the gene matches. The CDR3 protein is CASSLPAGGYEQYF. CDR3 nucleotide sequence: TGTGCCAGCAGCTTACCGGCGGGAGGCTACGAGCAGTACTTC.